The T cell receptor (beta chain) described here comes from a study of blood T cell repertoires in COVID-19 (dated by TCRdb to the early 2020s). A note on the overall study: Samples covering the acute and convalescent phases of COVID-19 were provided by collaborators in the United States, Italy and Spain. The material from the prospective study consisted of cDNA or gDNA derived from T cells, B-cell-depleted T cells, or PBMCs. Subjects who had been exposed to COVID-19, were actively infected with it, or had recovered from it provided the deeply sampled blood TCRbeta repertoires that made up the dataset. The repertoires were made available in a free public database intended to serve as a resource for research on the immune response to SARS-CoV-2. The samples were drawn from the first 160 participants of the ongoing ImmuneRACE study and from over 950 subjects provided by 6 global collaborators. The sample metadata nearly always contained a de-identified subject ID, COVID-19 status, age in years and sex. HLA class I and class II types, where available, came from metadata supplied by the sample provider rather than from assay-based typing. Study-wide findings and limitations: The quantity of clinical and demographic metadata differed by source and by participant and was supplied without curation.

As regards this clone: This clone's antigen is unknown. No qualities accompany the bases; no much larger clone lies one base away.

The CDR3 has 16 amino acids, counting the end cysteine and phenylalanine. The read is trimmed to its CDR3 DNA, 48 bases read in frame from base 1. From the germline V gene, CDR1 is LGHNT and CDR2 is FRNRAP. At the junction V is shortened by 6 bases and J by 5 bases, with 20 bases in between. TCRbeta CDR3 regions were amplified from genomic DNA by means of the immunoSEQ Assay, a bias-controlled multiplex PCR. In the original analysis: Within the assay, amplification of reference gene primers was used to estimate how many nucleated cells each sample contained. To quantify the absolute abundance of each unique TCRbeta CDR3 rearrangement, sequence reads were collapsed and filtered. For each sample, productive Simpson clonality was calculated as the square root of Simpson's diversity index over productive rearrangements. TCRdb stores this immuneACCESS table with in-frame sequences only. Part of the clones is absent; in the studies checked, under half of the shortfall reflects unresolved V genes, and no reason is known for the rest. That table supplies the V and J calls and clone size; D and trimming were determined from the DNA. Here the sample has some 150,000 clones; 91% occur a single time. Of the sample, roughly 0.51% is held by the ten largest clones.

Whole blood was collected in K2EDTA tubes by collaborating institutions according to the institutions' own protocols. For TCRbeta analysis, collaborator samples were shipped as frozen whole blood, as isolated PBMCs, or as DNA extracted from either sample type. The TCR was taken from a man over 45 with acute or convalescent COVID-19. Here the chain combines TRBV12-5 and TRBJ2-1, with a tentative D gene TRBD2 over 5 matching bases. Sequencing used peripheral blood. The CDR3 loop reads CASGLGVVQTDNEQFF. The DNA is TGTGCTAGTGGCCTCGGGGTCGTGCAAACCGACAATGAGCAGTTCTTC.